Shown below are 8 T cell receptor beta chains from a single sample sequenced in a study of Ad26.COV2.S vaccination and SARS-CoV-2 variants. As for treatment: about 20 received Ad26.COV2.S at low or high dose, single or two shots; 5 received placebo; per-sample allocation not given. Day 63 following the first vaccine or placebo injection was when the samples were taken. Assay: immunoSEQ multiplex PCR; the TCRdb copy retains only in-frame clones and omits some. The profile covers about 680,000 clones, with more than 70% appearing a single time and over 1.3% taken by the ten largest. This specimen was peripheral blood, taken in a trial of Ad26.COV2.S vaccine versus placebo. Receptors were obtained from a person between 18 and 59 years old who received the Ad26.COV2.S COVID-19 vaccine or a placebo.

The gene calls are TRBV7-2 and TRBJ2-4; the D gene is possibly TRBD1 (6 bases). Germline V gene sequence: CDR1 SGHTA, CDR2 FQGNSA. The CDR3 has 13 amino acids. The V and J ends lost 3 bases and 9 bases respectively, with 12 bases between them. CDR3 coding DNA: TGTGCCAGCAGCTTTCTACAGGGTGCCATTCAGTACTTC. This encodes CASSFLQGAIQYF. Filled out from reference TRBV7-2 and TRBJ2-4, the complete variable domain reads GAGVSQSPSNKVTEKGKDVELRCDPISGHTALYWYRQSLGQGLEFLIYFQGNSAPDKSGLPSDRFSAERTGGSVSTLTIQRTQQEDSAVYLCASSFLQGAIQYFGAGTRLSVL.

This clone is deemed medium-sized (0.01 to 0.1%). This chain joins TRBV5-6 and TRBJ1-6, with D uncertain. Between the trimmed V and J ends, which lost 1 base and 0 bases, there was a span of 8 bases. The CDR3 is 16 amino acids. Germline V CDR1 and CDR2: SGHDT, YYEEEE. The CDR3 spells CASSLRGGSYNSPLHF. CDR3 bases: TGTGCCAGCAGCTTGCGTGGAGGCTCCTATAATTCACCCCTCCACTTT.

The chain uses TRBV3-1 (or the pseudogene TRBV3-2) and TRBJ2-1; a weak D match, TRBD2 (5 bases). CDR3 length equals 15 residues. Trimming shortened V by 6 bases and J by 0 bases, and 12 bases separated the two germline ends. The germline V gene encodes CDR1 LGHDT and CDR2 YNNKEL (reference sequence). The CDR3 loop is CASSRTPSSYNEQFF. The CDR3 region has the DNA TGTGCCAGCAGTCGGACTCCAAGCTCCTACAATGAGCAGTTCTTC.

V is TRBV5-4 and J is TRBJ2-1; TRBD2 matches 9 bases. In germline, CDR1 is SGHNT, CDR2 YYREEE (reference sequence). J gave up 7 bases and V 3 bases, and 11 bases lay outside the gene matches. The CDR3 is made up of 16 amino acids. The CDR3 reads CASSSKISGSSNEQFF. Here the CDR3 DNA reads TGTGCCAGCAGCTCGAAAATTAGCGGGAGTTCGAATGAGCAGTTCTTC.

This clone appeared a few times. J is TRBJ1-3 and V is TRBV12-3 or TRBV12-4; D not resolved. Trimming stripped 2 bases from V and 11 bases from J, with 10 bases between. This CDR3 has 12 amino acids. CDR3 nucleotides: TGTGCCAGCAGTTTATTTGGGTACGCCATATATTTT. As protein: CASSLFGYAIYF.

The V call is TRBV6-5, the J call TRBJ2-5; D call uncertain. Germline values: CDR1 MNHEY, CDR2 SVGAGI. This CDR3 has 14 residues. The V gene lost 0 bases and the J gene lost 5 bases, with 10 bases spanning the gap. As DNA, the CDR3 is TGTGCCAGCAGTTACTCTGGGCAGATGGAGACCCAGTACTTC. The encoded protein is CASSYSGQMETQYF.

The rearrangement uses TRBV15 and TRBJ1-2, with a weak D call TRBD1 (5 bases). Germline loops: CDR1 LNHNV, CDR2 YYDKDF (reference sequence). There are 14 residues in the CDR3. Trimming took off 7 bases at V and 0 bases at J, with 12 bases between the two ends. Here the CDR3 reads CATTGGGSNYGYTF. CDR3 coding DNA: TGTGCCACCACCGGTGGGGGTTCTAACTATGGCTACACCTTC.

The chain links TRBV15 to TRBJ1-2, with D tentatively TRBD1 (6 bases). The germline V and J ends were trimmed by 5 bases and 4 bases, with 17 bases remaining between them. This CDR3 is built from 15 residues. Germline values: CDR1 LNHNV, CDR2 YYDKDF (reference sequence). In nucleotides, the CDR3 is TGTGCCACCAGCCCCCTCGGGGGCAGGGTCTATGGCTACACCTTC. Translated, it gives CATSPLGGRVYGYTF.